This T cell receptor beta chain was sequenced for a study of blood T cell repertoires in COVID-19. This CDR3 comprises 15 residues. Germline CDR1 is MDHEN and CDR2 is SYDVKM. Trimming cost V 7 bases and J 2 bases, with 14 bases left between them. Assay: immunoSEQ multiplex PCR; the TCRdb copy retains only in-frame clones and omits some. The sample lists 250,000 to 350,000 clones; around 84% were seen once. This clone showed up just once. The sample was peripheral blood. The receptor was derived from a human donor with COVID-19, enrolled during active disease. The donor label of this sample is uncertain. The rearrangement links TRBV28 to TRBJ2-2; D is perhaps TRBD1 (5 bases). CDR3 loop: CASTLWQGNTGELFF. In DNA, the CDR3 is TGTGCCAGCACCCTATGGCAGGGCAACACCGGGGAGCTGTTTTTT. The whole variable domain, remainder taken from reference TRBV28 and TRBJ2-2, is DVKVTQSSRYLVKRTGEKVFLECVQDMDHENMFWYRQDPGLGLRLIYFSYDVKMKEKGDIPEGYSVSREKKERFSLILESASTNQTSMYLCASTLWQGNTGELFFGEGSRLTVL.